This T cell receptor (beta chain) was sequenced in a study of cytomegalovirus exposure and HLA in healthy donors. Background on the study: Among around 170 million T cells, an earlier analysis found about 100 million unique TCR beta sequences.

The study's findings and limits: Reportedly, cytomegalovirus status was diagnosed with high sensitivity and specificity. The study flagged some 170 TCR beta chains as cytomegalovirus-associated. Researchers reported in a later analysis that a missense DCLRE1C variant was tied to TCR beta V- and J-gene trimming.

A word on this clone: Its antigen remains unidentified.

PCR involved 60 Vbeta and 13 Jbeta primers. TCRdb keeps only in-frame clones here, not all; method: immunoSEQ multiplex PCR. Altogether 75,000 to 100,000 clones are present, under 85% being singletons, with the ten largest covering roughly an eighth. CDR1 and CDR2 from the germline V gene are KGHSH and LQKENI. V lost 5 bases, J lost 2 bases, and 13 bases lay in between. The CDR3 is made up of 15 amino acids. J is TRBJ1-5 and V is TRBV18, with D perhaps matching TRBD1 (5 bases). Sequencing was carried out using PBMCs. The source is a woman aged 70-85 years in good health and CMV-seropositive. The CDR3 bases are TGTGCCAGCTCATCACAAGGCAGGGGCAATCAGCCCCAGCATTTT. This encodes CASSSQGRGNQPQHF.